The 15 T cell receptor beta chains listed next were all sequenced from one sample in a study of a mutant IDH1 vaccine in newly diagnosed glioma. Noted time point: baseline, week 1 (first vaccination visit). Documented treatment: pre-vaccination baseline after standard-of-care therapy. The assay was immunoSEQ multiplex PCR, and TCRdb's table has in-frame clones only and misses some. This sample yields 40,000 or so clones, of which around 78% are seen a single time; about 9.1% belongs to the top ten. This sample comprised PBMCs, obtained from a glioma patient treated with radiotherapy, temozolomide or both. These receptor sequences come from a man aged 40-55 years with glioma. Some clones in this sample may be carry-over from other donors' samples.

This chain joins TRBV15 and TRBJ2-6; no definite D call. Trimming stripped 0 bases from V and 0 bases from J, with 3 bases between. Germline lookup yields CDR1 LNHNV and CDR2 YYDKDF (reference sequence). The CDR3 totals 15 residues. The CDR3 region is CATSRDGSGANVLTF. DNA for the CDR3: TGTGCCACCAGCAGAGATGGCTCTGGGGCCAACGTCCTGACTTTC.

V usage is TRBV27 and J usage is TRBJ1-4; D is unresolved. In germline, CDR1 is MNHEY, CDR2 SMNVEV (reference sequence). This CDR3 contains 15 residues. V lost 8 bases and J lost 2, with 15 bases in between. The CDR3 region is CASAALGRTNEKLFF. The CDR3 nucleotides read TGTGCCAGCGCCGCCCTCGGTAGGACTAATGAAAAACTGTTTTTT.

The gene calls are TRBV7-9 and TRBJ1-5, with D tentatively TRBD1 (6 bases). V lost 5 bases to trimming and J lost 6 bases, with 17 bases between them. Germline CDR1 and CDR2: SEHNR and FQNEAQ (reference sequence). There are 15 residues in the CDR3. The CDR3 is CASSPLTGSGQPQHF. DNA of the CDR3: TGTGCCAGCAGCCCTCTGACAGGAAGTGGTCAGCCCCAGCATTTT.

This clone was detected only a few times. CDR3: CASNGQGAFGYTF. In nucleotides, the CDR3 is TGTGCCAGCAACGGACAGGGGGCTTTTGGCTACACCTTC. The chain uses TRBV6-5 and TRBJ1-2, with TRBD1 identical over 11 bases. This CDR3 contains 13 residues. Germline V CDR1 and CDR2: MNHEY, SVGAGI. Losses at the gene ends were 7 bases for V and 7 bases for J; bases not matched to a gene: 5.

The chain links TRBV6-6 to TRBJ1-1; the D gene is possibly TRBD1 (5 bases). This CDR3 has 14 amino acids. Germline V CDR1 and CDR2: MNHNY, SVGAGI (reference sequence). Trimming left V 3 bases short and J 0 bases short, with 8 bases between. The CDR3 spells CASSYEGMNTEAFF. The DNA for the CDR3 is TGTGCCAGCAGTTATGAGGGGATGAACACTGAAGCTTTCTTT.

J is TRBJ2-7 and V is TRBV19; no clear D gene. The germline gives CDR1 LNHDA, CDR2 SQIVND (reference sequence). With 5 bases removed from V and 1 base from J, the gap between germline ends came to 9 bases. This CDR3 is 13 amino acids long. The CDR3 spells CASSGLDSYEQYF. CDR3 in DNA: TGTGCCAGTAGTGGGCTGGATTCCTACGAGCAGTACTTC.

The V gene is TRBV11-2, the J gene TRBJ1-2; possible D gene TRBD1, 5 bases. The length of the CDR3 is 13 residues. Germline CDR1 reads SGHAT; CDR2 reads FQNNGV. The V end was cut by 1 base, the J end by 4 bases, with 7 bases between. The CDR3 spells CASSLVQGYGYTF. CDR3 coding DNA: TGTGCCAGCAGCTTAGTCCAGGGCTATGGCTACACCTTC.

V usage is TRBV2 and J usage is TRBJ2-1; no definite D call. The V end was cut by 7 bases, the J end by 6 bases, with 16 bases between. The CDR3 sequence is 14 residues long. Germline V gene data show CDR1 as SNHLY and CDR2 as FYNNEI. This CDR3 is CASNSGQSSNEQFF. CDR3 bases: TGTGCCAGCAATTCGGGTCAGAGCTCCAATGAGCAGTTCTTC. Variable domain in full (rest from reference TRBV2 and TRBJ2-1): EPEVTQTPSHQVTQMGQEVILRCVPISNHLYFYWYRQILGQKVEFLVSFYNNEISEKSEIFDDQFSVERPDGSNFTLKIRSTKLEDSAMYFCASNSGQSSNEQFFGPGTRLTVL.

V gene TRBV5-1 combines with J gene TRBJ1-1; D is unclear. The CDR3 sequence is 15 residues long. The V end was cut by 2 bases, the J end by 3 bases, with 14 bases between. Germline assignment: CDR1 SGHRS and CDR2 YFSETQ. Here the CDR3 reads CASSLMVGRDTEAFF. CDR3 nucleotides: TGCGCCAGCAGCTTAATGGTCGGCCGGGACACTGAAGCTTTCTTT.

This clone appeared a few times. The chain recombines TRBV9 with TRBJ1-1; a possible D gene is TRBD1 (6 bases). V lost 3 bases and J lost 0, with 9 bases in between. The CDR3 is made up of 14 amino acids. The germline V gene has CDR1 SGDLS and CDR2 YYNGEE. This chain's CDR3 is CASSARTVNTEAFF. CDR3 DNA: TGTGCCAGCAGCGCCCGGACAGTGAACACTGAAGCTTTCTTT.

V usage is TRBV5-1 and J usage is TRBJ1-1, with D perhaps matching TRBD1 (5 bases). The germline CDR1 and CDR2 sequences are SGHRS and YFSETQ. V was shortened by 0 bases and J by 5 bases, with 23 bases between the two germline ends. The CDR3 has 18 residues. The CDR3 loop is CASSLVGGTATARTEAFF. CDR3 nucleotides: TGCGCCAGCAGCTTGGTGGGTGGGACGGCCACAGCCCGAACTGAAGCTTTCTTT.

This sequence joins TRBV7-2 and TRBJ2-5; D is tentatively TRBD1 or TRBD2 (5 bases each). Trimming removed 4 bases at V and 5 bases at J, with 17 bases between. Germline lookup yields CDR1 SGHTA and CDR2 FQGNSA. The CDR3 is made up of 15 amino acids. The DNA for the CDR3 is TGTGCCAGCAGCTCGGGACCGGGGCCGCGGGAGACCCAGTACTTC. It specifies CASSSGPGPRETQYF. The whole variable domain, remainder taken from reference TRBV7-2 and TRBJ2-5, is GAGVSQSPSNKVTEKGKDVELRCDPISGHTALYWYRQSLGQGLEFLIYFQGNSAPDKSGLPSDRFSAERTGGSVSTLTIQRTQQEDSAVYLCASSSGPGPRETQYFGPGTRLLVL.

V usage is TRBV7-2 and J usage is TRBJ1-5; no firm D call. Germline values: CDR1 SGHTA, CDR2 FQGNSA. The CDR3 runs 15 residues. V lost 1 base to trimming and J lost 3 bases, with 10 bases between them. As DNA, the CDR3 is TGTGCCAGCAGCTTAGGGCGGCAGCACAATCAGCCCCAGCATTTT. Translation gives CASSLGRQHNQPQHF.

The chain carries TRBV6-1 and TRBJ1-2; 7 bases fit TRBD1. Per germline, CDR1 MNHNS and CDR2 SASEGT. Trimming at V came to 3 bases and at J to 5 bases, leaving 6 bases not matched to a gene. The CDR3 covers 14 residues. DNA of the CDR3: TGTGCCAGCAGTGAGGTGGGACAGAGTTATGGCTACACCTTC. Its translation is CASSEVGQSYGYTF.

This sequence joins TRBV2 and TRBJ2-7; maybe TRBD2 (5 bases). The CDR3 runs to 10 residues. The germline V and J ends were trimmed by 9 bases and 7 bases, with 10 bases remaining between them. Germline CDR1 reads SNHLY; CDR2 reads FYNNEI. CDR3 residues: CASLSGEQYF. Written as DNA, the CDR3 is TGTGCCAGTCTCTCGGGGGAGCAGTACTTC.